Each of the 7 T cell receptor beta chains below was sequenced from the same sample in a study of T-cell memory formation after mild COVID-19. TCRdb analysed the 5' RACE reads with MiXCR anew, one entry per CDR3 protein. The sample has almost 550,000 distinct CDR3 sequences; roughly 20% are singletons. Material for sequencing was PBMCs or a T cell subset sorted from them (not recorded which). The receptors come from an adult woman who had mild COVID-19 (a few samples of this study predate the infection). Cell type and time point are not known.

This sequence joins TRBV20-1 and TRBJ1-6; TRBD1 matches at 7 bases. CDR1 and CDR2 from the germline V gene are DFQATT and SNEGSKA (reference sequence). Trimming took 2 bases from V and 7 from J; bases not matched to a gene: 5. The CDR3 is 14 residues long. The CDR3 region is CSARPGTVNSPLHF. The CDR3, as DNA: TGCAGTGCTAGACCCGGGACAGTGAATTCACCCCTCCACTTT.

The chain combines TRBV12-3 or TRBV12-4 with TRBJ2-3; D unresolved. The germline V and J ends were trimmed by 6 bases and 0 bases, with 10 bases remaining between them. The CDR3 spans 14 residues. The CDR3 nucleotides read TGTGCCAGCAGGAGACTCTCTAGCACAGATACGCAGTATTTT. This sequence encodes CASRRLSSTDTQYF.

This clonotype was counted between two and nine times. The J gene is TRBJ2-2, the V gene TRBV18, with a weak D call TRBD1 (5 bases). This CDR3 has 17 amino acids. The germline V gene has CDR1 KGHSH and CDR2 LQKENI. The V gene lost 0 bases and the J gene lost 3 bases, with 14 bases spanning the gap. DNA of the CDR3: TGTGCCAGCTCACCACCGTTGGCAGGGCGAGACACCGGGGAGCTGTTTTTT. Translated: CASSPPLAGRDTGELFF.

The chain joins TRBV6-1 to TRBJ1-1; no clear D. Looked up from germline, CDR1 is MNHNS and CDR2 is SASEGT. The CDR3 spans 13 residues. V was trimmed by 9 bases and J by 4 bases, leaving 15 bases between them. For the CDR3, the DNA is TGTGCCAGTTCATTCGTGGGTACCACTGAAGCTTTCTTT. Translating it yields CASSFVGTTEAFF.

There are a few counts of this clonotype. A much larger clone differs from this one at a single base, so this may be a read error. The gene calls are TRBV6-2 or TRBV6-3 and TRBJ2-1, with D perhaps matching TRBD2 (6 bases). The CDR3 contains 16 residues. The V gene's germline CDR1 is MNHEY and CDR2 SVGEGT. CDR3 in amino acids: CASSYSETGVYNEQLF. DNA for the CDR3: TGTGCCAGCAGTTACTCGGAAACGGGGGTCTACAATGAGCAGTTATTC.

This chain connects TRBV30 to TRBJ1-1; D is possibly TRBD1 (5 bases). The CDR3 covers 16 residues. Germline CDR1 and CDR2: GTSNPN and SVGIG (reference sequence). Trimming pared 3 bases from V and 3 bases from J, leaving 20 bases between. The CDR3 nucleotides read TGTGCCTGGAGCCTACGGGGCAGTTCTCTATACACTGAAGCTTTCTTT. This codes for CAWSLRGSSLYTEAFF.

The chain has TRBV9 and TRBJ2-2, with unresolved D. Trimming shortened V by 4 bases and J by 6 bases, and 7 bases separated the two germline ends. The CDR3 loop spans 12 amino acids. CDR1 is SGDLS and CDR2 is YYNGEE in the germline V gene. In DNA form, the CDR3 reads TGTGCCAGCAGCCAATACCCCGGGGAGCTGTTTTTT. Translated: CASSQYPGELFF. The full variable domain, rest sourced from reference TRBV9 and TRBJ2-2, is DSGVTQTPKHLITATGQRVTLRCSPRSGDLSVYWYQQSLDQGLQFLIQYYNGEERAKGNILERFSAQQFPDLHSELNLSSLELGDSALYFCASSQYPGELFFGEGSRLTVL.